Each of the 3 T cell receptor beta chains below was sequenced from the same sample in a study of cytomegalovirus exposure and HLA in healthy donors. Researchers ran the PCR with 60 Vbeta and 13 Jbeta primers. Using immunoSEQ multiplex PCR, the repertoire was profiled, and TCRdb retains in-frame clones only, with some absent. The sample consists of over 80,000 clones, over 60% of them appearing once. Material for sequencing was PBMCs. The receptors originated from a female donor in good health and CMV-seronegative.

CDR3 nucleotide sequence: TGCAGTGCTACGACAGCCAGCGAGCAGTACTTC. Translation gives CSATTASEQYF. The rearrangement joins TRBV20-1 to TRBJ2-7; TRBD1 might be the D (5 bases). This CDR3 is 11 amino acids long. Germline values: CDR1 DFQATT, CDR2 SNEGSKA (reference sequence). V lost 4 bases and J lost 6, with 10 bases in between.

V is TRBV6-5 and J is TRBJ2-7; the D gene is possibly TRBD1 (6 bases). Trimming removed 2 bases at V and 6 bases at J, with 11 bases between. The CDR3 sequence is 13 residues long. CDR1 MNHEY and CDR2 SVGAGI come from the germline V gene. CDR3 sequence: CASSYEIQGEQYF. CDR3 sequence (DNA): TGTGCCAGCAGTTACGAAATACAGGGCGAGCAGTACTTC.

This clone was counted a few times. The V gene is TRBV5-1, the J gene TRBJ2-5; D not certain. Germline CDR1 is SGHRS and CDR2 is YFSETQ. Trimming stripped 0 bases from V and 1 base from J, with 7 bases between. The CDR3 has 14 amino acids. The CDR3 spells CASSLGAFQETQYF. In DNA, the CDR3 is TGCGCCAGCAGCTTGGGAGCATTCCAAGAGACCCAGTACTTC. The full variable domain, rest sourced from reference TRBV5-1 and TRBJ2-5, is KAGVTQTPRYLIKTRGQQVTLSCSPISGHRSVSWYQQTPGQGLQFLFEYFSETQRNKGNFPGRFSGRQFSNSRSEMNVSTLELGDSALYLCASSLGAFQETQYFGPGTRLLVL.